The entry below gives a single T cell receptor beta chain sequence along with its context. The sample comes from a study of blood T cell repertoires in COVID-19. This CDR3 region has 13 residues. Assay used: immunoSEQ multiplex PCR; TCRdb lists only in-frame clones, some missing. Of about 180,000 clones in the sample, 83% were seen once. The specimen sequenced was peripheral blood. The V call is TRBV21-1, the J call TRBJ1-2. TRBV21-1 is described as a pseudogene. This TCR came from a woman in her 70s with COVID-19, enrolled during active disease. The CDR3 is CASSKADNYGYTF. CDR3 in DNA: TGTGCCAGCAGCAAGGCGGATAACTATGGCTACACCTTC.